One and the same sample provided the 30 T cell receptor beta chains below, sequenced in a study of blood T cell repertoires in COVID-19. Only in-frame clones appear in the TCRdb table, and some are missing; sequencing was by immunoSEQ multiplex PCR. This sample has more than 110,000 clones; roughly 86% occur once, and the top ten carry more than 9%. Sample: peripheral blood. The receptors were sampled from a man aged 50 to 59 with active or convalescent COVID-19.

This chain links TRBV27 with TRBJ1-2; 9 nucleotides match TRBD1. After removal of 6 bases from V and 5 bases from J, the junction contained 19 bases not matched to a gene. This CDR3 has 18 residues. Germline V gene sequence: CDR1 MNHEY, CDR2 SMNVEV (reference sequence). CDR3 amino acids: CASRGELGQGTSLYGYTF. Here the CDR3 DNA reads TGTGCCAGCAGAGGGGAATTGGGACAGGGTACCTCCTTATATGGCTACACCTTC.

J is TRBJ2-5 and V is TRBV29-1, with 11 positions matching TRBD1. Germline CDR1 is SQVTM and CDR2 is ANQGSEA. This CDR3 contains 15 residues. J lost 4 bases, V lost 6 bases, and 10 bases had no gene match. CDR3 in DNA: TGCAGCGTGACACCGGGACAGGGGGTGGTAGAGACCCAGTACTTC. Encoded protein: CSVTPGQGVVETQYF.

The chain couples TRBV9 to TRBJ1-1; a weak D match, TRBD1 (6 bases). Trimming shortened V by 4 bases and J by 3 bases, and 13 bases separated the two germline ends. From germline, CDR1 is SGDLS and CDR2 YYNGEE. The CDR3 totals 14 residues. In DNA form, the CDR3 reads TGTGCCAGCAGCCCCGGGGGGCGGGACACTGAAGCTTTCTTT. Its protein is CASSPGGRDTEAFF. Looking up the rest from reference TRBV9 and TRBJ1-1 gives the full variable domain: DSGVTQTPKHLITATGQRVTLRCSPRSGDLSVYWYQQSLDQGLQFLIQYYNGEERAKGNILERFSAQQFPDLHSELNLSSLELGDSALYFCASSPGGRDTEAFFGQGTRLTVV.

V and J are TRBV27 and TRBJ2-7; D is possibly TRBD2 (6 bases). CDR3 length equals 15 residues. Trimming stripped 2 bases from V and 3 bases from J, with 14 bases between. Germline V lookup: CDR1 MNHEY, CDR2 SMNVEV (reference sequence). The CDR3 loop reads CASSLTRAGYYEQYF. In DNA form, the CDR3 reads TGTGCCAGCAGTTTAACTAGGGCGGGGTACTACGAGCAGTACTTC.

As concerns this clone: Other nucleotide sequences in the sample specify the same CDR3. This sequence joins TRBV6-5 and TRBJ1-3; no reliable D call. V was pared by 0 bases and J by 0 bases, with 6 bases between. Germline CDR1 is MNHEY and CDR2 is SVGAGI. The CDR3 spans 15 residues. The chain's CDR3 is CASSYSSSSGNTIYF. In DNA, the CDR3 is TGTGCCAGCAGTTACTCGTCCAGCTCTGGAAACACCATATATTTT.

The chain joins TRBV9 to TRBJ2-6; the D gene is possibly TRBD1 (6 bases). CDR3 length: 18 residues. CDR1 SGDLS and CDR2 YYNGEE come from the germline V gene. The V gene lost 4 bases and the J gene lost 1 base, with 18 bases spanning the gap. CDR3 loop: CASSLKTGLESGANVLTF. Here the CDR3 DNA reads TGTGCCAGCAGCCTAAAGACAGGCCTCGAGTCTGGGGCCAACGTCCTGACTTTC.

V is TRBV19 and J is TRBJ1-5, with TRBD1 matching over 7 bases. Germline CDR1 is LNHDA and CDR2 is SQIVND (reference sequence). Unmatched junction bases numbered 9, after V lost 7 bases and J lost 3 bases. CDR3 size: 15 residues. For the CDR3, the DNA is TGTGCCAGTAAGGGGGACAGATCAATCAATCAGCCCCAGCATTTT. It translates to CASKGDRSINQPQHF.

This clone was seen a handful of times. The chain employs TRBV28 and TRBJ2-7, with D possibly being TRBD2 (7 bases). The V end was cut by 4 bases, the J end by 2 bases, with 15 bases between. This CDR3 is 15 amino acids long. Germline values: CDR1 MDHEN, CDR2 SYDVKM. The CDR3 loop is CASSSGAAGAYEQYF. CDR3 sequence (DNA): TGTGCCAGCAGTTCAGGGGCCGCGGGGGCCTACGAGCAGTACTTC.

The CDR3 DNA follows: TGTGCCAGCAGGCCTACAGCGGGGACCCAGTACTTC. Protein: CASRPTAGTQYF. V usage is TRBV7-9 and J usage is TRBJ2-5; D might be TRBD2 (6 bases). The CDR3 has 12 amino acids. CDR1 is SEHNR and CDR2 is FQNEAQ in the germline V gene (reference sequence). Trimming left V 6 bases short and J 7 bases short, with 12 bases between.

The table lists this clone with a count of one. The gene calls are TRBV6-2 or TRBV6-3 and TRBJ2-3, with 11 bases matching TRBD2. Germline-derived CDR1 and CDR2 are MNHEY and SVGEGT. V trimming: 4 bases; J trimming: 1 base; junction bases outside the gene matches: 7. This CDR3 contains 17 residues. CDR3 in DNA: TGTGCCAGCAGTTTCACACTAGCGGGAGAGGGCACAGATACGCAGTATTTT. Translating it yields CASSFTLAGEGTDTQYF.

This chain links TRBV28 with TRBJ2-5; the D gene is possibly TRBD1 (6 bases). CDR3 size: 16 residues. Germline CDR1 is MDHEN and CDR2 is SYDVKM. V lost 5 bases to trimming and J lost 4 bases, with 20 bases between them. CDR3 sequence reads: CASSPAQGLFGETQYF. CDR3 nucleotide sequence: TGTGCCAGCAGTCCCGCACAGGGTTTGTTTGGAGAGACCCAGTACTTC.

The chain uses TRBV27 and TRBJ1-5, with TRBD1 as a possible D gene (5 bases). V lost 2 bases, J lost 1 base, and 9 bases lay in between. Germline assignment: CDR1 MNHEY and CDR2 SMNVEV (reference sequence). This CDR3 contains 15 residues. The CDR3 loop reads CASSLRGRSNQPQHF. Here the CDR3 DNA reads TGTGCCAGCAGTTTAAGGGGCAGAAGCAATCAGCCCCAGCATTTT.

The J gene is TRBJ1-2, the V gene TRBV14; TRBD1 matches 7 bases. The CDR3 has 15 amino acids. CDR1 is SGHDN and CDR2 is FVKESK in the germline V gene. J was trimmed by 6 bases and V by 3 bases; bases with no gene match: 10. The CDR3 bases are TGTGCCAGCAGCCAGACGTACGACAGGGCAGATGGCTACACCTTC. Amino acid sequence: CASSQTYDRADGYTF. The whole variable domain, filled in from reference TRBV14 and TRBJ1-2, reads EAGVTQFPSHSVIEKGQTVTLRCDPISGHDNLYWYRRVMGKEIKFLLHFVKESKQDESGMPNNRFLAERTGGTYSTLKVQPAELEDSGVYFCASSQTYDRADGYTFGSGTRLTVV.

The CDR3 region has the DNA TGTGCCAGCAGCCTAGATTTAGCTGCCGGGGAGCTGTTTTTT. Translated, it gives CASSLDLAAGELFF. The rearrangement links TRBV7-8 to TRBJ2-2; D uncertain. CDR3 size: 14 residues. Trimming left V 5 bases short and J 6 bases short, with 13 bases between. Germline CDR1 and CDR2: SGHVS and FQNEAQ.

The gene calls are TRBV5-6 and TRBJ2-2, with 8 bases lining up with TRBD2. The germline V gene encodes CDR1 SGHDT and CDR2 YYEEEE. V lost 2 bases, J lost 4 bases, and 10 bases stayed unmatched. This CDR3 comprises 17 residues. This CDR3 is CASSFGPGTRATGELFF. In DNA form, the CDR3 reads TGTGCCAGCAGCTTTGGTCCAGGGACTAGGGCCACCGGGGAGCTGTTTTTT.

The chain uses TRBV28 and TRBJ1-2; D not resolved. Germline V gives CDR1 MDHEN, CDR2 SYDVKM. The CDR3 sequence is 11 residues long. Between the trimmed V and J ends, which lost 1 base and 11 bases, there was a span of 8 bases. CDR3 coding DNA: TGTGCCAGCAGTTTATTGAGAGGATACACCTTC. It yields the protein CASSLLRGYTF.

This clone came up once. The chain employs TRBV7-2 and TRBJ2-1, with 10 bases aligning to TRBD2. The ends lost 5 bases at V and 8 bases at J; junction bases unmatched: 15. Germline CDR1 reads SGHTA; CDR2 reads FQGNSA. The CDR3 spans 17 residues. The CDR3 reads CASSPVSLAGVNDEQFF. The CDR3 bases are TGTGCCAGCAGCCCAGTCTCGCTAGCGGGAGTGAATGATGAGCAGTTCTTC. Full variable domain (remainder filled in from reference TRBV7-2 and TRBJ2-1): GAGVSQSPSNKVTEKGKDVELRCDPISGHTALYWYRQSLGQGLEFLIYFQGNSAPDKSGLPSDRFSAERTGGSVSTLTIQRTQQEDSAVYLCASSPVSLAGVNDEQFFGPGTRLTVL.

The CDR3 loop is CASSLTSGSGIYNEQFF. CDR3 bases: TGTGCCAGCAGCTTAACTAGCGGGAGTGGGATCTACAATGAGCAGTTCTTC. The chain recombines TRBV7-6 with TRBJ2-1; 11 bases are a match to TRBD2. The CDR3 has 17 amino acids. The germline CDR1 and CDR2 sequences are SGHVS and FNYEAQ. The trim removed 2 bases at V and 3 bases at J, leaving 6 bases unmatched.

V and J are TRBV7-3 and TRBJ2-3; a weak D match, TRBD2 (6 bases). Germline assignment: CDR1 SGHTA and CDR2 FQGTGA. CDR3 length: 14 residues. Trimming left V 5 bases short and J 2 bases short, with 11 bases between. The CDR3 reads CASSPRDFTDTQYF. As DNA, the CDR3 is TGTGCCAGCAGCCCACGGGACTTCACAGATACGCAGTATTTT. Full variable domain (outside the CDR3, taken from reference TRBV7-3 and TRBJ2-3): GAGVSQTPSNKVTEKGKYVELRCDPISGHTALYWYRQSLGQGPEFLIYFQGTGAADDSGLPNDRFFAVRPEGSVSTLKIQRTERGDSAVYLCASSPRDFTDTQYFGPGTRLTVL.

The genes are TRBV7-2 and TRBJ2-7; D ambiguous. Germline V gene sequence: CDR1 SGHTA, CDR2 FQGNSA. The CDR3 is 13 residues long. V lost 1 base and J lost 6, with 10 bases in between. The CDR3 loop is CASSLVGGTEQYF. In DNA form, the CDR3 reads TGTGCCAGCAGCTTAGTTGGTGGCACCGAGCAGTACTTC. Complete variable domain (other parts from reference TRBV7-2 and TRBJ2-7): GAGVSQSPSNKVTEKGKDVELRCDPISGHTALYWYRQSLGQGLEFLIYFQGNSAPDKSGLPSDRFSAERTGGSVSTLTIQRTQQEDSAVYLCASSLVGGTEQYFGPGTRLTVT.

CDR3 nucleotide sequence: TGTGCCAGCAGCTCTCGCGACCGGGACAGGGCAGAGACCCAGTACTTC. It translates to CASSSRDRDRAETQYF. The chain couples TRBV11-2 to TRBJ2-5; 9 bases agree with TRBD1. This CDR3 has 16 amino acids. The germline CDR1 and CDR2 sequences are SGHAT and FQNNGV. V was pared by 4 bases and J by 4 bases, with 10 bases of the junction left unmatched.

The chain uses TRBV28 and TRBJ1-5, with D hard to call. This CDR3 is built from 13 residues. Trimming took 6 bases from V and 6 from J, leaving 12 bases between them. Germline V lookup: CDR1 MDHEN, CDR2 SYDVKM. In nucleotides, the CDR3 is TGTGCCAGCAGGGTCGGAGGGCCTCAGCCCCAGCATTTT. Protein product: CASRVGGPQPQHF.

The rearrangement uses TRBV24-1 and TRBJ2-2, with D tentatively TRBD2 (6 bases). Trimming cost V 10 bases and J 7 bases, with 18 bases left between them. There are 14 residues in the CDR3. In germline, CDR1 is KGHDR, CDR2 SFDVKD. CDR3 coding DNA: TGTGCCACTCGACCGGGACTCCGAGGCGGGGAGCTGTTTTTT. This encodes CATRPGLRGGELFF.

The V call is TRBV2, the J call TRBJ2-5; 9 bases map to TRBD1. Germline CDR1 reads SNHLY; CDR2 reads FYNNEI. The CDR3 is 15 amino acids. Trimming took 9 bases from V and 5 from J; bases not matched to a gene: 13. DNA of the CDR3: TGTGCCAGTAAACCTTTACAGGGGGCGCGGGAGACCCAGTACTTC. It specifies CASKPLQGARETQYF.

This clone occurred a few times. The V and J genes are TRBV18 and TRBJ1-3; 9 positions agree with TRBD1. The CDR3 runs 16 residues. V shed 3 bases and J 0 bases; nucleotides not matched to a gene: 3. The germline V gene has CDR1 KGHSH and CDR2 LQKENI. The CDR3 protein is CASSPGTGNSGNTIYF. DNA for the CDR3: TGTGCCAGCTCACCCGGGACAGGGAACTCTGGAAACACCATATATTTT.

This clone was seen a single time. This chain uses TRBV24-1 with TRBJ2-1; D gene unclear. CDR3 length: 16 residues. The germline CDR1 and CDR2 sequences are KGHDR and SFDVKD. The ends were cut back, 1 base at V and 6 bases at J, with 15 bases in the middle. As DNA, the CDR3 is TGTGCCACCAGTGATTTTGTGACAACCGACACCAATGAGCAGTTCTTC. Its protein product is CATSDFVTTDTNEQFF.

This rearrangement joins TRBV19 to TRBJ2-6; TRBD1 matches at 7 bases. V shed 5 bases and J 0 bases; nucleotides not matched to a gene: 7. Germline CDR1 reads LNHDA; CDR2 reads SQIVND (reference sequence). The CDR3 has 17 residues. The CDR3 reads CASSEDRVSSGANVLTF. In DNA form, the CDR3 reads TGTGCCAGTAGTGAAGACAGGGTTAGCTCTGGGGCCAACGTCCTGACTTTC.

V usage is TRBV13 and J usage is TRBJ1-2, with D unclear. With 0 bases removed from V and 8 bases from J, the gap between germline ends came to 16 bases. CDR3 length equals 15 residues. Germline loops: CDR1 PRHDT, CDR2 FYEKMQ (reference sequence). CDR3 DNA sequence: TGTGCCAGCAGCTTAGGGGAGGGATCCGGGAGCGGCTACACCTTC. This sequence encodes CASSLGEGSGSGYTF. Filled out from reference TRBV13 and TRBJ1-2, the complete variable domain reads AAGVIQSPRHLIKEKRETATLKCYPIPRHDTVYWYQQGPGQDPQFLISFYEKMQSDKGSIPDRFSAQQFSDYHSELNMSSLELGDSALYFCASSLGEGSGSGYTFGSGTRLTVV.

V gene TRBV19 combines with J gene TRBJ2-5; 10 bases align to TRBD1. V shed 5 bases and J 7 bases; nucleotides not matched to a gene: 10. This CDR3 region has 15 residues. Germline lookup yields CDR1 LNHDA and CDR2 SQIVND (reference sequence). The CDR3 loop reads CASSSEPGQGMTQYF. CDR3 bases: TGTGCCAGTAGTTCCGAACCGGGACAGGGGATGACCCAGTACTTC.

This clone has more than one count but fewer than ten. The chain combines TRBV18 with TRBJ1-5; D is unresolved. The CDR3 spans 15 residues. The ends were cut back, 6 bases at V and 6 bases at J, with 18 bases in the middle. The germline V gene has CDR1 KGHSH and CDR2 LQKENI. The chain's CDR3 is CASSHEGGGSQPQHF. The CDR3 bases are TGTGCCAGCTCCCACGAGGGAGGTGGGAGTCAGCCCCAGCATTTT.